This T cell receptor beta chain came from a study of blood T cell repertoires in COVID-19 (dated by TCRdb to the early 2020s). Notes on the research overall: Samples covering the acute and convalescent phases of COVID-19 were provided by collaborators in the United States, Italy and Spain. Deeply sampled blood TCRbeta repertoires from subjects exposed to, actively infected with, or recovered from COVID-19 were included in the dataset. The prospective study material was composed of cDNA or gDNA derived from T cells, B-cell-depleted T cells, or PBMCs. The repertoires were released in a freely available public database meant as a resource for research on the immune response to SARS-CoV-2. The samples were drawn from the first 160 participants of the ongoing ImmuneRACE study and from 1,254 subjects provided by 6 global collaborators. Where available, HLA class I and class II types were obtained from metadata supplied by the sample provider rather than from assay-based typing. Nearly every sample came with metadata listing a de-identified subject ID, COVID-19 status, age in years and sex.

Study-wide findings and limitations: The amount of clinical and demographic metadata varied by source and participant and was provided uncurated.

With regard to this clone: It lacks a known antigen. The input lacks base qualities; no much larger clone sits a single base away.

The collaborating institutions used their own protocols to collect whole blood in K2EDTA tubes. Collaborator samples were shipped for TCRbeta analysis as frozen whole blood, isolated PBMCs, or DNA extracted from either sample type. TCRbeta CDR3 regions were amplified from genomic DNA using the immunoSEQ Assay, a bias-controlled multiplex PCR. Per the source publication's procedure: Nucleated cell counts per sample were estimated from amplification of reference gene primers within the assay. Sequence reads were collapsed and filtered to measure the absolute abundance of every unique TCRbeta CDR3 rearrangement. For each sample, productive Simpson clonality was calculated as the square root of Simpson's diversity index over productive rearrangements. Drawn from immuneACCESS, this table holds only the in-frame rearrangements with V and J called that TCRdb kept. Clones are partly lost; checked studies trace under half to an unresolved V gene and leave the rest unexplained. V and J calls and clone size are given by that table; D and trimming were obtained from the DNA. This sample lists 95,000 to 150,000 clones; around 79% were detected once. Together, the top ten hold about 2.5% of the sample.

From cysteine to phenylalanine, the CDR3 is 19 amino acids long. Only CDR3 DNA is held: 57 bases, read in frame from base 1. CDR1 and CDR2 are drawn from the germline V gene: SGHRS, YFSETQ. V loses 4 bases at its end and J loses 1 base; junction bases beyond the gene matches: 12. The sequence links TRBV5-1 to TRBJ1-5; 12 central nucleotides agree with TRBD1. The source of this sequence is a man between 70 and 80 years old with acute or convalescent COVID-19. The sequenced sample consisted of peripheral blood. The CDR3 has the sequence CASSVGPGQGAESNQPQHF. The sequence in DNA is TGCGCCAGCAGCGTGGGTCCGGGACAGGGGGCGGAGAGCAATCAGCCCCAGCATTTT.